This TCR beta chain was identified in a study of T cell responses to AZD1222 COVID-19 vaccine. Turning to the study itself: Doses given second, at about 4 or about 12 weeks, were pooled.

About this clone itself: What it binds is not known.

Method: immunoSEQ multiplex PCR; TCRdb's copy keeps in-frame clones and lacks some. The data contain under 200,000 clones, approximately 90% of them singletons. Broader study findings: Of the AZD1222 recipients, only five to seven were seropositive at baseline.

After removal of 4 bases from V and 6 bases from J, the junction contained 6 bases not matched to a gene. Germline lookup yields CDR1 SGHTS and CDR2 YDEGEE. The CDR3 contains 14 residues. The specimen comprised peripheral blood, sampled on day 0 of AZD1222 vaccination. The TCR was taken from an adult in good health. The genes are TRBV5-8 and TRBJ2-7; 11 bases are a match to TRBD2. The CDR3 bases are TGTGCCAGCAGCGTACTAGCGGGAGTCTCCGAGCAGTACTTC. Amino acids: CASSVLAGVSEQYF.